This paragraph reports one T cell receptor beta chain. Its target is not known. All the donors were Caucasian adults who lived in Nashville, Tennessee. The entry originates in a study of shared clonotypes between healthy human individuals. General study findings and limits: The generation probabilities recorded for non-shared clonotypes fell below those of clonotypes shared by all four donors. It was only blood that was sampled, and tissue repertoires likely differ.

The CDR3 length is 15 residues. The germline V gene has CDR1 MNHNS and CDR2 SASEGT. V shed 5 bases and J 3 bases; nucleotides not matched to a gene: 5. Produced via immunoSEQ multiplex PCR; TCRdb's table is partial and in-frame only. The sample has 2,500,000 or so clones, roughly nine tenths seen once. The sample consisted of naive CD4+ T cells sorted from blood. Subset in this sample: CD45RA+ positively selected. This clonotype was sampled from a man aged 18 to 30 in good health. This chain joins TRBV6-1 and TRBJ2-1; 9 bases align to TRBD2. CDR3 region: CASSLSSGVYNEQFF. The CDR3 DNA sequence: TGTGCCAGCAGTCTGTCTAGCGGGGTCTACAATGAGCAGTTCTTC.